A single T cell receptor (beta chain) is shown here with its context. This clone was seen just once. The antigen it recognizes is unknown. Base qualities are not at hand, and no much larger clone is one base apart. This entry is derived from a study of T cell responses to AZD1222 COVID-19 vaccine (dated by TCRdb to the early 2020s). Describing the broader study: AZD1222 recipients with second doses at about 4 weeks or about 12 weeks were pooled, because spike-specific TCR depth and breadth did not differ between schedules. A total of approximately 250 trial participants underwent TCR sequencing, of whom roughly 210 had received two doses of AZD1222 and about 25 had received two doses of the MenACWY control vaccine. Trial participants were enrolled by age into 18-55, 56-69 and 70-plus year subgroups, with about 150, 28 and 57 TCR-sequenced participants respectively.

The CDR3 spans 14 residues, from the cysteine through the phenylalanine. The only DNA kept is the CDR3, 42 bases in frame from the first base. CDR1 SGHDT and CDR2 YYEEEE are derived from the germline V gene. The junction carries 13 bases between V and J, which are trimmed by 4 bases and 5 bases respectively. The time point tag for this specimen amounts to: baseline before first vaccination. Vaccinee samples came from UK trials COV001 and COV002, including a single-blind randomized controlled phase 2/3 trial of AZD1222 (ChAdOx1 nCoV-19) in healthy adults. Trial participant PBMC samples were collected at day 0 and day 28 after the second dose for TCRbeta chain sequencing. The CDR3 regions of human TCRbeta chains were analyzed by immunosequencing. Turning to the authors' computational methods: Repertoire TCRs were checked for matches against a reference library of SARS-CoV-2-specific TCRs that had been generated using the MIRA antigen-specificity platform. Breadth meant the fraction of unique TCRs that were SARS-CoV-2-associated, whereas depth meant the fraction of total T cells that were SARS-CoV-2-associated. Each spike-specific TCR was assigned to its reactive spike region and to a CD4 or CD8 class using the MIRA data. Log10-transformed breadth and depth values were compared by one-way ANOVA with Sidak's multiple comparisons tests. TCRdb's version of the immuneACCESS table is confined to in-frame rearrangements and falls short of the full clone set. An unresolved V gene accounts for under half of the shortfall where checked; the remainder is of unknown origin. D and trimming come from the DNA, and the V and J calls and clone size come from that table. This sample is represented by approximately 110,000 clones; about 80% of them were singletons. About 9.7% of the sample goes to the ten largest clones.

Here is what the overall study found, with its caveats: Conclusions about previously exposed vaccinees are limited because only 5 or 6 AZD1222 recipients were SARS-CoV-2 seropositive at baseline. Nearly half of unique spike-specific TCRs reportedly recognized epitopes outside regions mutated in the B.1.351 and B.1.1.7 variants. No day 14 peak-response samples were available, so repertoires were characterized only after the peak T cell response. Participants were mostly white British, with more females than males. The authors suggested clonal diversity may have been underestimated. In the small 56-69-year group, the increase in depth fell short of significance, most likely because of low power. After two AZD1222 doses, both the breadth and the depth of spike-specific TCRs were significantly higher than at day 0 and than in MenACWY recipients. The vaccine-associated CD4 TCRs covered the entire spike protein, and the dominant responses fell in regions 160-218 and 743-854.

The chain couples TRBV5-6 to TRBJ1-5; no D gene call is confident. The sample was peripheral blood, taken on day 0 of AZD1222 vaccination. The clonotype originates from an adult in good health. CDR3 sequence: CASSHRGLDQPQHF. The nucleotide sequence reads TGTGCCAGCAGCCACAGAGGTTTGGATCAGCCCCAGCATTTT.